Below, 17 T cell receptor beta chains from the same sample are listed, as sequenced in a study of blood T cells in healthy people across ages. Next came a second PCR, run for 7 to 11 cycles, which used a sample-barcoded 5' primer along with a J-beta primer mix. Each CDR3 protein gets one entry after TCRdb re-called the 5' RACE reads with MiXCR. The table lists approximately 800,000 distinct CDR3 sequences, more than 25% of them singletons. This sample also belongs to another study, concerning T cells of mothers and their children.

The sequencing sample was made of blood. Receptors were obtained from a boy aged 10-17 years in good health.

This clonotype has just a few counts. The chain has TRBV3-1 and TRBJ2-5; tentatively, D is TRBD1 (6 bases). Germline lookup yields CDR1 LGHDT and CDR2 YNNKEL (reference sequence). The CDR3 loop spans 14 amino acids. Trimming stripped 4 bases from V and 4 bases from J, with 13 bases between. The CDR3 bases are TGTGCCAGCAGCCCTGAGGGGGTAGCAGAGACCCAGTACTTC. This translates into CASSPEGVAETQYF.

A few counts support this clonotype. The chain has TRBV7-2 and TRBJ2-7; a possible D gene is TRBD2 (6 bases). This CDR3 region has 16 residues. V lost 5 bases and J lost 1, with 18 bases in between. In germline, CDR1 is SGHTA, CDR2 FQGNSA. The CDR3 loop is CASSRGRGIGSYEQYF. Here the CDR3 DNA reads TGTGCCAGCAGCCGTGGGCGGGGAATAGGGTCCTACGAGCAGTACTTC.

This chain uses TRBV28 with TRBJ1-5, with a weak D call TRBD1 (6 bases). The CDR3 totals 18 residues. CDR1 and CDR2 from the germline V gene are MDHEN and SYDVKM. The V end was cut by 6 bases, the J end by 0 bases, with 21 bases between. The CDR3 sequence: CASRSSKPRGNSNQPQHF. The CDR3 nucleotides read TGTGCCAGCAGATCAAGTAAGCCAAGGGGGAATAGCAATCAGCCCCAGCATTTT.

This clonotype has only a few counts. The chain has TRBV6-6 and TRBJ2-1; no clear D. V was trimmed by 6 bases and J by 5 bases, leaving 11 bases between them. This CDR3 has 13 residues. CDR1 and CDR2 from the germline V gene are MNHNY and SVGAGI (reference sequence). CDR3 nucleotides: TGTGCCAGCAGCTTTGCCTACGACAATGAGCAGTTCTTC. Translation gives CASSFAYDNEQFF.

The chain combines TRBV5-1 with TRBJ2-4; unclear D gene. CDR3 length equals 16 residues. Germline CDR1 SGHRS, CDR2 YFSETQ. Trimming took 1 base from V and 3 from J, leaving 14 bases between them. CDR3 bases: TGCGCCAGCAGCTTGTACCGGACGGGTGACAAAAACATTCAGTACTTC. As protein: CASSLYRTGDKNIQYF.

There are a few counts of this clonotype. The chain is built from TRBV12-3 or TRBV12-4 and TRBJ1-4, with D maybe TRBD1 (6 bases). Deletions cut 7 bases from V and 7 bases from J, with 16 bases between. This CDR3 comprises 14 residues. The CDR3 is CASTLGGWSEKLFF. CDR3 DNA sequence: TGTGCCAGCACCCTAGGGGGGTGGAGTGAAAAACTGTTTTTT.

This clonotype appeared a few times. This chain connects TRBV20-1 to TRBJ1-3; D is uncertain. CDR1 and CDR2 from the germline V gene are DFQATT and SNEGSKA (reference sequence). This CDR3 spans 13 amino acids. Trimming took off 5 bases at V and 5 bases at J, with 13 bases between the two ends. CDR3 sequence (DNA): TGCAGTGCTCTGAGGCCGCCCCGAAACACCATATATTTT. As protein: CSALRPPRNTIYF.

V and J are TRBV14 and TRBJ2-5; possible D gene TRBD2, 5 bases. The V gene lost 0 bases and the J gene lost 5 bases, with 7 bases spanning the gap. The CDR3 runs 13 residues. Germline lookup yields CDR1 SGHDN and CDR2 FVKESK. Here the CDR3 DNA reads TGTGCCAGCAGCCAAGATTTAGCGGAGACCCAGTACTTC. Amino acids: CASSQDLAETQYF. The complete variable domain, with remaining parts taken from reference TRBV14 and TRBJ2-5, reads EAGVTQFPSHSVIEKGQTVTLRCDPISGHDNLYWYRRVMGKEIKFLLHFVKESKQDESGMPNNRFLAERTGGTYSTLKVQPAELEDSGVYFCASSQDLAETQYFGPGTRLLVL.

The sample holds a few counts of this clonotype. The CDR3, as DNA: TGTGCCAGCAGTGGGGGACCTGGGGTGGACGAGCAGTACTTC. Translation gives CASSGGPGVDEQYF. The rearrangement links TRBV2 to TRBJ2-7; either TRBD1 or TRBD2 may fit D (5 bases each). The V gene's germline CDR1 is SNHLY and CDR2 FYNNEI. V was clipped by 4 bases and J by 5 bases, with 15 bases between them. The CDR3 spans 14 residues.

CDR3 in amino acids: CASTRRNTEAFF. The CDR3 DNA is TGTGCCAGCACTAGGAGGAACACTGAAGCTTTCTTT. V gene TRBV6-2 or TRBV6-3 combines with J gene TRBJ1-1, with D uncertain. CDR1 and CDR2 (germline): MNHEY, SVGEGT. Trimming pared 7 bases from V and 1 base from J, leaving 7 bases between. This CDR3 comprises 12 residues.

There are many counts of this clonotype. The chain has TRBV28 and TRBJ2-7, with TRBD1 matching 7 bases. Germline CDR1 and CDR2: MDHEN and SYDVKM. V dropped 10 bases and J dropped 2; count of bases not matched to a gene: 14. This CDR3 has 15 residues. The CDR3 DNA reads as TGTGCCACCCATCTAAGGGAGACAGGGACCTACGAGCAGTACTTC. Translated, it gives CATHLRETGTYEQYF.

This clonotype occurred a few times. This sequence joins TRBV7-9 and TRBJ2-7; 8 bases agree with TRBD1. CDR1 is SEHNR and CDR2 is FQNEAQ in the germline V gene (reference sequence). Trimming cost V 5 bases and J 7 bases; bases outside gene matches: 4. The CDR3 is 12 amino acids. This chain's CDR3 is CASSMTGVEQYF. The CDR3 nucleotides read TGTGCCAGCAGCATGACAGGGGTTGAGCAGTACTTC.

The V gene is TRBV12-3 or TRBV12-4, the J gene TRBJ2-7; D call uncertain. The length of the CDR3 is 13 residues. V shed 3 bases and J shed 2 bases, with 8 bases lying between them. The CDR3 reads CASSFRSTYEQYF. For the CDR3, the DNA is TGTGCCAGCAGTTTCCGGTCAACCTACGAGCAGTACTTC.

This clonotype was counted between two and nine times. The chain is built from TRBV12-3 or TRBV12-4 and TRBJ1-1; D may be TRBD1 (5 bases). The germline V and J ends were trimmed by 5 bases and 10 bases, with 17 bases remaining between them. CDR3 size: 13 residues. The CDR3 nucleotides are TGTGCCAGCAGTCCACAGGCTCGCCTGGGAGCTTTCTTT. Encoded protein: CASSPQARLGAFF.

The chain couples TRBV7-9 to TRBJ1-5, with TRBD1 as a possible D gene (5 bases). Germline lookup yields CDR1 SEHNR and CDR2 FQNEAQ (reference sequence). The CDR3 covers 13 residues. Trimming took 0 bases from V and 9 from J, leaving 9 bases between them. The chain's CDR3 is CASSLAREGPQHF. The CDR3 DNA sequence: TGTGCCAGCAGCTTAGCCAGGGAGGGGCCCCAGCATTTT.

The genes are TRBV21-1 and TRBJ2-5; the tabulated D call, TRBD2, remains unverified against the DNA. TRBV21-1 is a pseudogene. The CDR3 extends over 15 amino acids. CDR3 in DNA: TGTGCCAGCAGCAAAGGGACTAGCGGAGAAGAGACCCAGTACTTC. Residues: CASSKGTSGEETQYF.

This clonotype was picked up one time. This chain joins TRBV5-6 and TRBJ2-5; TRBD2 matches at 15 bases. CDR1 SGHDT and CDR2 YYEEEE come from the germline V gene. V shed 6 bases and J 7 bases; nucleotides not matched to a gene: 13. This CDR3 has 17 residues. The CDR3 sequence: CASNLRPGTSGGLTQYF. The CDR3 DNA sequence: TGTGCCAGCAACCTCAGACCTGGGACTAGCGGGGGGTTGACCCAGTACTTC.